A selection of T cell receptor beta chains follows, all from one sample in a study of CD8 T cells in ankylosing spondylitis. Each CDR3 protein is one row after TCRdb ran MiXCR on the 5' RACE reads. This sample has 36,000 or so distinct CDR3 sequences, with approximately 10% found just once. The sample consisted of synovial fluid, either unsorted or a sorted T cell fraction (not recorded which). These receptors were collected from a male donor with ankylosing spondylitis. The CDR3 runs from the conserved cysteine through the conserved F or W. The order of the fields is CDR3 protein, CDR3 DNA, D gene, clone size, J gene, V gene. D genes are given only for firm matches. A row's size may be missing; if present it is once, few, many or a size class.

CASSLGTRGILTDTQYF | TGTGCCAGCAGCTTGGGGACTAGGGGAATACTCACAGATACGCAGTATTTT | TRBD2 | NA | TRBJ2-3 | TRBV7-2
CASSQDWGTGVDEQYF | TGTGCCAGCAGCCAAGACTGGGGGACAGGGGTGGACGAGCAGTACTTC | TRBD1 | NA | TRBJ2-7 | TRBV14
CASSLSGLPGYTF | TGTGCCAGCAGTCTATCAGGGCTCCCTGGCTACACCTTC | NA | few | TRBJ1-2 | TRBV2
CASSLALAGGPGEQFF | TGTGCCAGCAGCTTAGCACTAGCGGGAGGGCCAGGTGAGCAGTTCTTC | TRBD2 | NA | TRBJ2-1 | TRBV7-2
CASRRSSTDTQYF | TGTGCCAGCAGGCGGAGCAGCACAGATACGCAGTATTTT | NA | NA | TRBJ2-3 | TRBV28
CASSFSRVGNEQYF | TGTGCCAGCAGCTTTAGCAGGGTGGGCAACGAGCAGTACTTC | NA | NA | TRBJ2-7 | TRBV5-5
CASSHLGQGNNEQFF | TGTGCCAGCAGCCACCTGGGACAGGGAAACAATGAGCAGTTCTTC | TRBD1 | many | TRBJ2-1 | TRBV7-9
CASSLDRTDTQYF | TGTGCCAGCAGCTTGGACCGCACAGATACGCAGTATTTT | NA | NA | TRBJ2-3 | TRBV7-2
CASSSRVLGTGELFF | TGTGCCAGCAGCTCCCGGGTTCTAGGCACCGGGGAGCTGTTTTTT | NA | few | TRBJ2-2 | TRBV7-9
CASSFQTTGYEQFF | TGTGCCAGCAGCTTCCAGACCACGGGGTATGAGCAGTTCTTC | NA | NA | TRBJ2-1 | TRBV11-2
CASNNKKGTALYEGYTF | TGTGCCAGCAACAACAAGAAGGGGACAGCTCTCTATGAAGGCTACACCTTC | TRBD1 | few | TRBJ1-2 | TRBV11-2
CASSFLAVKYNEQFF | TGTGCCAGCAGTTTTCTGGCTGTAAAGTACAATGAGCAGTTCTTC | NA | many | TRBJ2-1 | TRBV28
CASSPQTSGVYNEQFF | TGTGCCAGCAGCCCACAGACTAGCGGGGTTTACAATGAGCAGTTCTTC | TRBD2 | many | TRBJ2-1 | TRBV7-9
CASSLDQGLAQYF | TGTGCCAGCAGCTTAGATCAGGGGCTTGCGCAGTATTTT | NA | few | TRBJ2-3 | TRBV11-2
CASSEESSGNTIYF | TGTGCCAGCAGTGAAGAGAGCTCTGGAAACACCATATATTTT | NA | once | TRBJ1-3 | TRBV2
CASRQSLGSYNEQFF | TGCGCCAGCAGACAGAGTCTCGGCTCCTACAATGAGCAGTTCTTC | NA | few | TRBJ2-1 | TRBV4-3
CASSLPPGTSNEQFF | TGTGCCAGCAGCCTCCCCCCGGGGACTAGTAATGAGCAGTTCTTC | TRBD2 | many | TRBJ2-1 | TRBV7-2
CASSLMSGSTDTQYF | TGTGCCAGCAGCTTAATGAGCGGGAGCACAGATACGCAGTATTTT | NA | medium-sized | TRBJ2-3 | TRBV7-3
CASSRLYPRNTGELFF | TGTGCCAGCAGCCGCCTGTATCCACGGAACACCGGGGAGCTGTTTTTT | NA | NA | TRBJ2-2 | TRBV7-2
CASGLVSGRLQETQYF | TGTGCTAGTGGTTTGGTAAGCGGGAGGCTCCAAGAGACCCAGTACTTC | TRBD2 | many | TRBJ2-5 | TRBV12-5
CASSGTSGSKETQYF | TGTGCCAGCAGCGGGACTAGCGGGAGTAAAGAGACCCAGTACTTC | TRBD2 | NA | TRBJ2-5 | TRBV2
CASSDAGGPTDTQYF | TGCGCCAGCAGTGACGCGGGAGGCCCCACAGATACGCAGTATTTT | TRBD2 | few | TRBJ2-3 | TRBV10-2
CASSRTGDDQPQHF | TGTGCCAGCAGCCGGACAGGTGACGATCAGCCCCAGCATTTT | TRBD1 | medium-sized | TRBJ1-5 | TRBV28
CASSLAGIGTEAFF | TGTGCCAGCAGTTTGGCAGGAATAGGCACTGAAGCTTTCTTT | NA | few | TRBJ1-1 | TRBV12-3/TRBV12-4
CAIRPGTSGRTGTYNEQFF | TGTGCCATCAGACCCGGGACTAGCGGGAGAACAGGTACCTACAATGAGCAGTTCTTC | TRBD2 | many | TRBJ2-1 | TRBV10-3
CASSLLTGWPQYF | TGCGCCAGCAGCCTGCTAACCGGCTGGCCGCAGTATTTT | NA | many | TRBJ2-3 | TRBV4-3
CASPSGYSNQPQHF | TGTGCCAGCCCCTCAGGGTATAGCAATCAGCCCCAGCATTTT | NA | few | TRBJ1-5 | TRBV9
CASSTEDRYYGYTF | TGTGCCAGCAGTACGGAGGACCGTTACTATGGCTACACCTTC | NA | many | TRBJ1-2 | TRBV6-1
CASSLRPGQGSFEQYF | TGTGCCAGCAGTCTCCGACCGGGACAGGGGAGTTTCGAGCAGTACTTC | TRBD1 | few | TRBJ2-7 | TRBV27
CSAKRAPSIQETQYF | TGCAGTGCTAAACGGGCCCCTAGTATTCAGGAGACCCAGTACTTC | NA | many | TRBJ2-5 | TRBV20-1
CASSQELRFAEAFF | TGCGCCAGCAGCCAAGAATTGCGGTTCGCTGAAGCTTTCTTT | NA | NA | TRBJ1-1 | TRBV4-1
CASSGPEPYEQYF | TGCGCCAGCAGCGGGCCCGAACCCTACGAGCAGTACTTC | NA | many | TRBJ2-7 | TRBV4-1
CASSLSLTWDIQNQPQHF | TGTGCCAGCAGCTTATCTCTGACCTGGGACATTCAAAATCAGCCCCAGCATTTT | NA | NA | TRBJ1-5 | TRBV5-5
CASSQLSGGLDTQYF | TGTGCCAGCAGCCAATTGTCAGGGGGCTTGGATACGCAGTATTTT | TRBD1 | NA | TRBJ2-3 | TRBV3-1
CASSLGELETQYF | TGTGCCAGCAGCTTGGGAGAATTAGAGACCCAGTACTTC | NA | NA | TRBJ2-5 | TRBV7-6
CASSPFEGGLGTDTQYF | TGTGCCAGCTCACCGTTCGAGGGAGGTCTGGGCACAGATACGCAGTATTTT | NA | NA | TRBJ2-3 | TRBV18
CASGSEVGTEAFF | TGTGCTAGTGGTTCCGAGGTCGGCACTGAAGCTTTCTTT | NA | few | TRBJ1-1 | TRBV12-5
CASSWDSEYEQYF | TGTGCCAGCAGTTGGGACAGCGAATACGAGCAGTACTTC | TRBD1 | many | TRBJ2-7 | TRBV12-3/TRBV12-4
CASRGRLAGGLYNEQFF | TGTGCCAGCAGGGGCAGACTAGCGGGAGGGCTCTACAATGAGCAGTTCTTC | TRBD2 | NA | TRBJ2-1 | TRBV27
CASSEDSIEAFF | TGCGCCAGCAGCGAGGACAGTATTGAAGCTTTCTTT | NA | few | TRBJ1-1 | TRBV5-1
CASSETYEQFF | TGTGCCAGCAGTGAGACATATGAGCAGTTCTTC | NA | many | TRBJ2-1 | TRBV28
CASRDAPYGYTF | TGTGCCAGCAGGGACGCTCCATATGGCTACACCTTC | NA | many | TRBJ1-2 | TRBV7-9
CASSYSGDSSYEQYF | TGTGCCAGCAGTTACTCGGGGGACAGTTCCTACGAGCAGTACTTC | TRBD1 | NA | TRBJ2-7 | TRBV6-5
CASNPPGTSGRGEQYF | TGTGCCAGCAACCCCCCGGGGACTAGCGGGAGGGGAGAGCAGTACTTC | TRBD2 | NA | TRBJ2-7 | TRBV6-1
CASSYSGTANAGELFF | TGTGCCAGCAGTTACAGCGGGACGGCAAACGCCGGGGAGCTGTTTTTT | TRBD2 | NA | TRBJ2-2 | TRBV6-5
CSARGAGGKYNEQFF | TGCAGTGCGAGAGGGGCGGGAGGGAAATACAATGAGCAGTTCTTC | TRBD2 | few | TRBJ2-1 | TRBV20-1